Reported below is one TCR beta chain. Under the authors' procedure: Quantification of nucleated cells was approximated via reference gene primer amplification. This table comes from immunoSEQ multiplex PCR, and its TCRdb copy is limited to in-frame clones, with some not included. The V and J calls and clone size come from that table; D and trimming were worked out from the DNA. Of tens of thousands of clones listed, 80% to 85% are singletons. The record originates from a study of blood T cell repertoires in COVID-19. Across the study: The United States, Italy and Spain supplied acute and convalescent COVID-19 samples. PBMCs, B-cell-depleted T cells, or T cells provided the cDNA or gDNA that made up the material.

This TCR came from a man aged 55 to 69 with acute or convalescent COVID-19. The sequenced sample consisted of peripheral blood.

CDR3 sequence reads: CASKSGQGYGYTF. The CDR3 region has the DNA TGTGCCAGCAAGTCCGGGCAGGGCTATGGCTACACCTTC. V is TRBV12-3 or TRBV12-4 and J is TRBJ1-2; D is perhaps TRBD1 (5 bases). Trimming took off 7 bases at V and 4 bases at J, with 13 bases between the two ends. The CDR3 contains 13 residues.